What follows are 26 T cell receptor beta chains derived from one specimen sequenced in a study of control samples from healthy donors and cancer patients. Sequenced by immunoSEQ multiplex PCR; TCRdb stores in-frame clones only, minus some. The sample records 35,000 to 50,000 clones, approximately 87% being singletons. Specimen: PBMCs. These receptors were obtained from a woman aged 55-75 years with lung cancer.

The gene calls are TRBV5-5 and TRBJ2-7; D unresolved. Germline V CDR1 and CDR2: SGHKS, YYEKEE (reference sequence). CDR3 length: 15 residues. V lost 1 base, J lost 2 bases, and 13 bases lay in between. The CDR3 nucleotides read TGTGCCAGCAGCTTGCGCACAGAGCGAACCTACGAGCAGTACTTC. It yields the protein CASSLRTERTYEQYF.

V usage is TRBV12-5 and J usage is TRBJ2-1; D not certain. The CDR3 runs to 12 residues. V lost 1 base to trimming and J lost 3 bases, with 1 base between them. Per germline, CDR1 LGHNT and CDR2 FRNRAP. CDR3 sequence (DNA): TGTGCTAGTGGTTTGGACTACAATGAGCAGTTCTTC. Residues: CASGLDYNEQFF.

This CDR3 reads CASSIPGASTDTQYF. The CDR3 DNA reads TGCGCCAGCAGTATTCCGGGGGCTAGCACAGATACGCAGTATTTT. The chain joins TRBV5-1 to TRBJ2-3; D is tentatively TRBD1 or TRBD2 (6 bases each). CDR1 and CDR2 from the germline V gene are SGHRS and YFSETQ. CDR3 length equals 15 residues. Trimming took 5 bases from V and 0 from J, leaving 13 bases between them.

In its sample, this clone was seen once. The rearrangement uses TRBV9 and TRBJ1-2; a weak D match, TRBD1 (5 bases). The CDR3 runs to 13 residues. Trimming left V 3 bases short and J 4 bases short, with 10 bases between. Germline V gene data show CDR1 as SGDLS and CDR2 as YYNGEE. In DNA, the CDR3 is TGTGCCAGCAGCGGGGACGGATTCTATGGCTACACCTTC. As protein: CASSGDGFYGYTF. The full variable domain, its missing parts supplied by reference TRBV9 and TRBJ1-2, is DSGVTQTPKHLITATGQRVTLRCSPRSGDLSVYWYQQSLDQGLQFLIQYYNGEERAKGNILERFSAQQFPDLHSELNLSSLELGDSALYFCASSGDGFYGYTFGSGTRLTVV.

The CDR3 reads CASSLAGQLDTEAFF. CDR3 nucleotides: TGCGCCAGCAGCTTGGCGGGACAGTTAGACACTGAAGCTTTCTTT. This rearrangement joins TRBV5-1 to TRBJ1-1; 7 bases line up with TRBD1. CDR1 and CDR2 (germline): SGHRS, YFSETQ. The CDR3 loop spans 15 amino acids. J lost 3 bases, V lost 0 bases, and 5 bases had no gene match.

The V gene is TRBV7-2, the J gene TRBJ2-3; the D gene could be TRBD1 or TRBD2 (5 bases each). The CDR3 extends over 15 amino acids. V was trimmed by 3 bases and J by 2 bases, leaving 12 bases between them. Per germline, CDR1 SGHTA and CDR2 FQGNSA. The CDR3 spells CASSLQGATTDTQYF. In nucleotides, the CDR3 is TGTGCCAGCAGCTTGCAGGGAGCAACCACAGATACGCAGTATTTT.

This clone was detected only a few times. The chain has TRBV5-1 and TRBJ1-2; 8 nucleotides agree with TRBD1. Trimming took 2 bases from V and 5 from J; bases not matched to a gene: 5. Germline V gives CDR1 SGHRS, CDR2 YFSETQ. The CDR3 totals 14 residues. The CDR3 coding sequence is TGCGCCAGCAGCTTCTCGACAGGGGTATATGGCTACACCTTC. Its protein product is CASSFSTGVYGYTF.

The chain employs TRBV12-3 or TRBV12-4 and TRBJ2-2; D uncertain. There are 11 residues in the CDR3. Trimming stripped 8 bases from V and 7 bases from J, with 8 bases between. In DNA form, the CDR3 reads TGTGCCAGCCTTCTCAGCGGGGAGCTGTTTTTT. It specifies CASLLSGELFF.

This chain uses TRBV24-1 with TRBJ2-3; TRBD2 is a possible D gene (6 bases). V lost 4 bases and J lost 4, with 20 bases in between. The CDR3 is 17 residues long. Germline V gives CDR1 KGHDR, CDR2 SFDVKD. Here the CDR3 DNA reads TGTGCCACCAGTGACACCCGGGACGGAGGAGGGGCAGATACGCAGTATTTT. Its translation is CATSDTRDGGGADTQYF.

The chain combines TRBV10-3 with TRBJ2-6, with 10 nucleotides matching TRBD1. Germline CDR1 and CDR2: ENHRY and SYGVKD. V was clipped by 4 bases and J by 4 bases; unmatched bases: 1. This CDR3 region has 15 residues. Here the CDR3 DNA reads TGTGCCATCAGTGGACAGGGGGCCGGGGCCAACGTCCTGACTTTC. Translated: CAISGQGAGANVLTF.

The chain carries TRBV10-3 and TRBJ2-7; no definite D call. The V end was cut by 1 base, the J end by 7 bases, with 8 bases between. Germline V gene data show CDR1 as ENHRY and CDR2 as SYGVKD. The length of the CDR3 is 12 residues. Here the CDR3 DNA reads TGTGCCATCAGTGAGTTCGCTAGAGAGCAGTACTTC. Protein: CAISEFAREQYF.

The V and J genes are TRBV7-9 and TRBJ1-2, with a tentative D call TRBD1 (6 bases). Germline-derived CDR1 and CDR2 are SEHNR and FQNEAQ (reference sequence). CDR3 size: 14 residues. V lost 1 base, J lost 4 bases, and 10 bases lay in between. The CDR3 protein is CASSLGRDIYGYTF. The CDR3 DNA is TGTGCCAGCAGCTTAGGCAGGGACATCTATGGCTACACCTTC. The full variable domain, rest sourced from reference TRBV7-9 and TRBJ1-2, is DTGVSQNPRHKITKRGQNVTFRCDPISEHNRLYWYRQTLGQGPEFLTYFQNEAQLEKSRLLSDRFSAERPKGSFSTLEIQRTEQGDSAMYLCASSLGRDIYGYTFGSGTRLTVV.

CDR3 region: CASSATGTSDGYTF. The CDR3 DNA reads as TGTGCCAGCAGCGCCACCGGGACATCTGATGGCTACACCTTC. The chain uses TRBV9 and TRBJ1-2; D might be TRBD1 (6 bases). V was clipped by 3 bases and J by 6 bases, with 15 bases between them. Germline V gives CDR1 SGDLS, CDR2 YYNGEE. This CDR3 contains 14 residues.

This chain joins TRBV4-3 and TRBJ1-6; D not resolved. V was pared by 0 bases and J by 5 bases, with 8 bases between. The CDR3 runs 15 residues. The germline CDR1 and CDR2 sequences are LGHNA and YSLEER. This chain's CDR3 is CASSQDGLDNSPLHF. CDR3 bases: TGCGCCAGCAGCCAAGATGGGTTGGATAATTCACCCCTCCACTTT.

The chain joins TRBV6-2 or TRBV6-3 to TRBJ2-5; D is perhaps TRBD2 (6 bases). Germline V gene sequence: CDR1 MNHEY, CDR2 SVGEGT. The CDR3 spans 14 residues. V was clipped by 0 bases and J by 5 bases, with 10 bases between them. For the CDR3, the DNA is TGTGCCAGCAGTTACTCGAACCGGGGGGAGACCCAGTACTTC. Residues: CASSYSNRGETQYF.

The J gene is TRBJ1-4, the V gene TRBV4-1; TRBD1 aligns across 9 bases. Germline-derived CDR1 and CDR2 are MGHRA and YSYEKL. The CDR3 totals 15 residues. The ends lost 3 bases at V and 8 bases at J; junction bases unmatched: 7. This chain's CDR3 is CASSQIGQGREKLFF. The CDR3 region has the DNA TGCGCCAGCAGCCAGATAGGACAGGGGCGCGAAAAACTGTTTTTT.

This clone occurred once. The J gene is TRBJ1-1, the V gene TRBV6-5; D is perhaps TRBD1 (5 bases). The germline CDR1 and CDR2 sequences are MNHEY and SVGAGI. The CDR3 covers 15 residues. The V gene lost 6 bases and the J gene lost 4 bases, with 18 bases spanning the gap. The CDR3 DNA is TGTGCCAGCAGCCTTGGCGTGCGAAGGGGCACTGAAGCTTTCTTT. Its protein is CASSLGVRRGTEAFF.

In its sample, this clone was seen once. The J gene is TRBJ2-5, the V gene TRBV3-1 (or the pseudogene TRBV3-2); the match to TRBD1 covers 9 bases. CDR3 size: 15 residues. Germline CDR1 is LGHDT and CDR2 is YNNKEL (reference sequence). With V trimmed by 4 bases and J by 4 bases, 7 bases remained unmatched. CDR3 loop: CASSRGQGRGETQYF. CDR3 in DNA: TGTGCCAGCAGCCGAGGACAGGGGAGAGGAGAGACCCAGTACTTC.

This rearrangement joins TRBV4-3 to TRBJ2-3, with 8 positions matching TRBD2. The CDR3 contains 15 residues. Per the germline V gene, CDR1 is LGHNA and CDR2 is YSLEER. V shed 0 bases, J shed 5 bases, and the junction held 4 bases outside the gene matches. The CDR3 region is CASSQDPRGGDTQYF. In nucleotides, the CDR3 is TGCGCCAGCAGCCAAGATCCCCGGGGGGGAGATACGCAGTATTTT.

This clone was seen a few times. This rearrangement joins TRBV10-3 to TRBJ1-6; D is perhaps TRBD1 (5 bases). This CDR3 has 15 residues. The V gene's germline CDR1 is ENHRY and CDR2 SYGVKD. V was clipped by 6 bases and J by 9 bases, with 18 bases between them. DNA for the CDR3: TGTGCCATCAGGGCCGGGACTGACTACGCTTCACCCCTCCACTTT. This encodes CAIRAGTDYASPLHF.

The chain joins TRBV21-1 to TRBJ2-2. TRBV21-1 is a documented pseudogene. The CDR3 has 13 amino acids. Here the CDR3 DNA reads TGTGCCAGCAGCGAGATCATGGACGGGGAGCTGTTTTTT. Translated, it gives CASSEIMDGELFF.

The CDR3 coding sequence is TGTGCCAGCAGTTTTGTGTGGGGAATCACTGAAGCTTTCTTT. The encoded protein is CASSFVWGITEAFF. The chain has TRBV28 and TRBJ1-1; D gene uncertain. Germline values: CDR1 MDHEN, CDR2 SYDVKM. Trimming removed 3 bases at V and 4 bases at J, with 12 bases between. The CDR3 contains 14 residues. Combining the CDR3 with reference TRBV28 and TRBJ1-1 gives the whole variable domain DVKVTQSSRYLVKRTGEKVFLECVQDMDHENMFWYRQDPGLGLRLIYFSYDVKMKEKGDIPEGYSVSREKKERFSLILESASTNQTSMYLCASSFVWGITEAFFGQGTRLTVV.

The rearrangement links TRBV19 to TRBJ2-5; D is unresolved. Germline-derived CDR1 and CDR2 are LNHDA and SQIVND (reference sequence). This CDR3 is built from 14 residues. V was clipped by 1 base and J by 4 bases, with 10 bases between them. The CDR3 protein is CASSIGRSGETQYF. The CDR3 DNA sequence: TGTGCCAGTAGTATAGGCCGATCCGGAGAGACCCAGTACTTC.

V usage is TRBV19 and J usage is TRBJ2-3; the match to TRBD2 covers 7 bases. CDR3 length: 15 amino acids. Germline V gene data show CDR1 as LNHDA and CDR2 as SQIVND (reference sequence). Trimming cost V 3 bases and J 1 base; bases outside gene matches: 4. CDR3 sequence (DNA): TGTGCCAGTAGTATGGGAGGGATCCGCACAGATACGCAGTATTTT. This sequence encodes CASSMGGIRTDTQYF.

This chain links TRBV2 with TRBJ1-3, with D possibly being TRBD1 (5 bases). CDR1 SNHLY and CDR2 FYNNEI come from the germline V gene. The CDR3 runs 15 residues. The germline V and J ends were trimmed by 8 bases and 1 base, with 15 bases remaining between them. CDR3 residues: CASGDGGLSGNTIYF. The CDR3 DNA is TGTGCCAGCGGAGACGGGGGGTTGTCTGGAAACACCATATATTTT.

J is TRBJ2-1 and V is TRBV5-5; 10 bases map to TRBD2. CDR1 SGHKS and CDR2 YYEKEE come from the germline V gene (reference sequence). The CDR3 is made up of 16 amino acids. V lost 2 bases to trimming and J lost 5 bases; unmatched junction nucleotides: 7. The CDR3 loop is CASSFTGTSANNEQFF. The DNA for the CDR3 is TGTGCCAGCAGCTTTACCGGGACTAGCGCAAACAATGAGCAGTTCTTC.